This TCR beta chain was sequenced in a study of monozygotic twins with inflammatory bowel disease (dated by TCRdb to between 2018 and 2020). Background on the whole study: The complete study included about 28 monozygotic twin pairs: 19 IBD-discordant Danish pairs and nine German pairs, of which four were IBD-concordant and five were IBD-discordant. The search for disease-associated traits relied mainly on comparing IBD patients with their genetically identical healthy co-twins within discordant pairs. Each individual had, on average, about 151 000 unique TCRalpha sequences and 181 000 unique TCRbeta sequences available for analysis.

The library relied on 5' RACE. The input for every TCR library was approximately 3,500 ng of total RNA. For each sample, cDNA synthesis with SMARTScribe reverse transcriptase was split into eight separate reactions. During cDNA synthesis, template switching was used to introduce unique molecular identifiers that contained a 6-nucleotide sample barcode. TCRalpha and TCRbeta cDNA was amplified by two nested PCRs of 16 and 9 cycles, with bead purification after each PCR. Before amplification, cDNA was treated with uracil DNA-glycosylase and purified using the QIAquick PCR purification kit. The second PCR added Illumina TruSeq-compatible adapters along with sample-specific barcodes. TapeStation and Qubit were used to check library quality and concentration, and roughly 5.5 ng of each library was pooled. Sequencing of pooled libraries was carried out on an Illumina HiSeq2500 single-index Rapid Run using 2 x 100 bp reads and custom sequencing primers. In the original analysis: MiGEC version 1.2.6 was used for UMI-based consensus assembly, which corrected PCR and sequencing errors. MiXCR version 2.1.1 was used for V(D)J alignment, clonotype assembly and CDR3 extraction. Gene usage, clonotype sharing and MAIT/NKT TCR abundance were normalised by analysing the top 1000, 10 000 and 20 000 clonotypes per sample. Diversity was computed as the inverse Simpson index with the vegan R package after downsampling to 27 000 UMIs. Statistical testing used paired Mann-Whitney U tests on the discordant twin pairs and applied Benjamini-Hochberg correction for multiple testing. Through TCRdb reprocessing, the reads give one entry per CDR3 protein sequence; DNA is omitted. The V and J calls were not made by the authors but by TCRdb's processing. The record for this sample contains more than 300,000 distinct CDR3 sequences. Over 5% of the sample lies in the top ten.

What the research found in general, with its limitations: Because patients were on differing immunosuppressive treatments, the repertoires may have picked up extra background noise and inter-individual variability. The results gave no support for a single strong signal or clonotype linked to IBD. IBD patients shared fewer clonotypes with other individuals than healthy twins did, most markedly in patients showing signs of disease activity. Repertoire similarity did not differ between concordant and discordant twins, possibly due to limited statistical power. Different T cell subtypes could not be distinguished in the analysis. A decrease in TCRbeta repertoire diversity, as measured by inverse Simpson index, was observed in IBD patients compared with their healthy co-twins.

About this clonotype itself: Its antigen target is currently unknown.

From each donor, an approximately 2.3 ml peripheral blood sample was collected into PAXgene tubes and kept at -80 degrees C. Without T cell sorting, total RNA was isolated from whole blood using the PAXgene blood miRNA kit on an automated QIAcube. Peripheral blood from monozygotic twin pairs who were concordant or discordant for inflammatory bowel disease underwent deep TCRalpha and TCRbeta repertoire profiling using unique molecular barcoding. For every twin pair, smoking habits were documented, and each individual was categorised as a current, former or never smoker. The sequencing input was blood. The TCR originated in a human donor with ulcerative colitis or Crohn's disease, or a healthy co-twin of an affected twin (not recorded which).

This receptor carries the CDR3 CASSVDRALYEQYF. The sequence is built from TRBV5-4 and TRBJ2-7; TCRdb outputs TRBD1, but without DNA this stays unchecked. The CDR3, from cysteine to phenylalanine, totals 14 residues. The record lacks a DNA sequence. The CDR1 and CDR2 encoded by the germline V gene (reference sequence) are SGHNT and YYREEE.